These 18 T cell receptor beta chains originate from one sample sequenced in a study of blood T cell repertoires in COVID-19. Sequencing used immunoSEQ multiplex PCR; TCRdb keeps in-frame clones, though not all of them. The sample consists of 200,000 to 300,000 clones, 82% of them appearing once. The sequenced sample consisted of peripheral blood. The source of these receptors is a woman aged 80 or older with acute or convalescent COVID-19.

The genes are TRBV2 and TRBJ1-2; 10 bases map to TRBD1. Germline V gene sequence: CDR1 SNHLY, CDR2 FYNNEI. The CDR3 is 14 residues long. J was trimmed by 8 bases and V by 4 bases; bases with no gene match: 7. CDR3 loop: CASSGGTGAQGYTF. As DNA, the CDR3 is TGTGCCAGCAGTGGAGGGACAGGGGCGCAAGGCTACACCTTC.

V is TRBV7-2 and J is TRBJ2-7, with D hard to call. Germline V lookup: CDR1 SGHTA, CDR2 FQGNSA. The CDR3 is 11 amino acids. Trimming shortened V by 0 bases and J by 6 bases, and 3 bases separated the two germline ends. CDR3 in amino acids: CASSLAAEQYF. The CDR3 DNA reads TGTGCCAGCAGCTTAGCGGCCGAGCAGTACTTC.

This chain uses TRBV14 with TRBJ1-1; no reliable D call. Trimming removed 4 bases at V and 0 bases at J, with 9 bases between. This CDR3 region has 14 residues. Germline CDR1 is SGHDN and CDR2 is FVKESK. Here the CDR3 reads CASSLSGMNTEAFF. The CDR3 nucleotides are TGTGCCAGCAGCCTCTCGGGGATGAACACTGAAGCTTTCTTT.

The chain recombines TRBV5-1 with TRBJ1-1; D perhaps matches TRBD1 (5 bases). This CDR3 contains 16 residues. Trimming took off 0 bases at V and 5 bases at J, with 17 bases between the two ends. Germline CDR1 is SGHRS and CDR2 is YFSETQ. This chain's CDR3 is CASSLAMVGAGTEAFF. CDR3 bases: TGCGCCAGCAGCTTGGCCATGGTAGGGGCTGGAACTGAAGCTTTCTTT.

In its sample, this clone was seen a few times. This chain links TRBV19 with TRBJ2-1; 13 nucleotides match TRBD2. Trimming took 4 bases from V and 8 from J; bases not matched to a gene: 5. Germline values: CDR1 LNHDA, CDR2 SQIVND (reference sequence). The CDR3 is 15 amino acids. As DNA, the CDR3 is TGTGCCAGTAGTAGACTAGCGGGGGGATTTTATGAGCAGTTCTTC. This translates into CASSRLAGGFYEQFF.

This chain uses TRBV7-3 with TRBJ2-3; the match to TRBD2 covers 9 bases. The junction had 9 bases not matched to a gene; V was cut back by 3 bases and J by 2 bases. The CDR3 consists of 17 residues. Germline V gene data show CDR1 as SGHTA and CDR2 as FQGTGA. CDR3 sequence: CASSLGPSSGATDTQYF. CDR3 sequence (DNA): TGTGCCAGCAGCTTGGGACCTTCTAGCGGGGCCACAGATACGCAGTATTTT.

This clone came up a few times. In DNA, the CDR3 is TGTGCCAGCAGTCCGCATACCGGCGGGACAGGGGGCTTTGGCTACACCTTC. Translation gives CASSPHTGGTGGFGYTF. This chain connects TRBV28 to TRBJ1-2, with 12 bases fitting TRBD1. The CDR3 is 17 residues long. J was trimmed by 7 bases and V by 5 bases; bases with no gene match: 14. CDR1 is MDHEN, CDR2 SYDVKM, per germline.

This chain uses TRBV7-3 with TRBJ2-5; 8 positions agree with TRBD2. The CDR3 loop spans 15 amino acids. Germline CDR1 SGHTA, CDR2 FQGTGA. Trimming took 5 bases from V and 5 from J; bases not matched to a gene: 10. CDR3 bases: TGTGCCAGCAGCCCCGCCGGGGGGGCAGGGGAGACCCAGTACTTC. This encodes CASSPAGGAGETQYF.

This CDR3 reads CASSDRDRAGYTF. The CDR3, as DNA: TGTGCCAGCAGCGATCGGGACAGGGCTGGCTACACCTTC. The genes are TRBV3-1 (or the pseudogene TRBV3-2) and TRBJ1-2, with 9 bases matching TRBD1. There are 13 residues in the CDR3. Germline V gene data show CDR1 as LGHDT and CDR2 as YNNKEL (reference sequence). V dropped 5 bases and J dropped 7; count of bases not matched to a gene: 5.

The chain is built from TRBV28 and TRBJ2-7; 10 nucleotides match TRBD2. V dropped 7 bases and J dropped 1; count of bases not matched to a gene: 7. This CDR3 has 15 residues. Germline CDR1 reads MDHEN; CDR2 reads SYDVKM. CDR3 DNA: TGTGCCAGCAACCCTAGCGGGAGTGGGTCCTACGAGCAGTACTTC. It translates to CASNPSGSGSYEQYF.

The V and J genes are TRBV6-5 and TRBJ2-1; the D gene is possibly TRBD2 (5 bases). The CDR3 contains 12 residues. Trimming cost V 4 bases and J 7 bases, with 8 bases left between them. Per germline, CDR1 MNHEY and CDR2 SVGAGI. The DNA for the CDR3 is TGTGCCAGCAGTTCCCGGGGAAATGAGCAGTTCTTC. This codes for CASSSRGNEQFF.

The chain uses TRBV27 and TRBJ2-7; the match to TRBD1 covers 9 bases. Losses at the gene ends were 6 bases for V and 4 bases for J; bases not matched to a gene: 10. The CDR3 has 15 amino acids. Per germline, CDR1 MNHEY and CDR2 SMNVEV (reference sequence). CDR3 nucleotides: TGTGCCAGCAGAGGAGACAGGGGGTGGGGGTACGAGCAGTACTTC. This translates into CASRGDRGWGYEQYF.

With respect to this clone: Within the sample, other DNA sequences also encode this same CDR3. V gene TRBV5-1 combines with J gene TRBJ2-1, with TRBD1 matching over 7 bases. CDR1 is SGHRS, CDR2 YFSETQ, per germline. J lost 0 bases, V lost 4 bases, and 4 bases had no gene match. The CDR3 contains 15 residues. The CDR3 is CASSVTGTSYNEQFF. DNA for the CDR3: TGCGCCAGCAGCGTGACAGGGACCTCCTACAATGAGCAGTTCTTC.

J is TRBJ2-2 and V is TRBV7-2; 12 nucleotides line up with TRBD2. Trimming at V came to 7 bases and at J to 7 bases, leaving 10 bases not matched to a gene. Germline V gene lookup returns CDR1 SGHTA and CDR2 FQGNSA. The CDR3 has 16 amino acids. This CDR3 is CASTNRLAGGGGELFF. CDR3 bases: TGTGCCAGCACCAACCGGCTAGCGGGAGGGGGCGGGGAGCTGTTTTTT.

The chain is built from TRBV6-5 and TRBJ1-4, with D perhaps TRBD1 (6 bases). From germline, CDR1 is MNHEY and CDR2 SVGAGI. Trimming pared 7 bases from V and 10 bases from J, leaving 19 bases between. CDR3 length: 14 residues. The CDR3 here is CASTEGVQGIKLFF. The CDR3 region has the DNA TGTGCCAGCACCGAGGGGGTTCAGGGGATAAAACTGTTTTTT.

The chain is built from TRBV3-1 (or the pseudogene TRBV3-2) and TRBJ1-2, with TRBD1 matching over 9 bases. V dropped 4 bases and J dropped 8; count of bases not matched to a gene: 14. This CDR3 has 16 amino acids. Germline V gene data show CDR1 as LGHDT and CDR2 as YNNKEL (reference sequence). The DNA of the CDR3 is TGTGCCAGCAGCCGCAGGGACAGGGAAAGGTTCGGCGGCTACACCTTC. Translated: CASSRRDRERFGGYTF.

V usage is TRBV28 and J usage is TRBJ2-7; possible D gene TRBD2, 6 bases. The CDR3 spans 14 residues. Trimming took off 6 bases at V and 2 bases at J, with 14 bases between the two ends. Looked up from germline, CDR1 is MDHEN and CDR2 is SYDVKM. The CDR3 nucleotides read TGTGCCAGCAGCCAAAGACGCGGGGCCTACGAGCAGTACTTC. It encodes CASSQRRGAYEQYF.

The chain joins TRBV9 to TRBJ1-5, with a weak D call TRBD1 (6 bases). The germline gives CDR1 SGDLS, CDR2 YYNGEE. The V and J ends lost 4 bases and 6 bases respectively, with 17 bases between them. The CDR3 consists of 15 residues. In DNA form, the CDR3 reads TGTGCCAGCAGCCCTCTGGGGGGGGCAGGTCAGCCCCAGCATTTT. It encodes CASSPLGGAGQPQHF.